Given below is one TCR beta chain in context. This clonotype has a count of ten or more. No antigen is known for it. No base quality information exists; no much larger clone differs at one position. The sequencer was an Illumina HiSeq 2500. Quantitative 5'-RACE with molecular barcodes was used to prepare TCR beta libraries. For the original study's pipeline: A new computational method based on a probabilistic model of VDJ rearrangement was used to identify disease-linked TCR variants. TCRdb trimmed the raw reads at Q25, called clones with MiXCR and kept productive beta chains. Rows matching on CDR3 protein sequence are summarized as one entry with the most common DNA and genes. It is TCRdb's table, rather than the study itself, that gives the V and J calls and clone size. The sample includes approximately 45,000 distinct CDR3 sequences, with 9.5% to 11% observed a single time. The ten largest clonotypes hold 1.1% to 1.5% of the sample.

The data were taken from a study of CD8 T cells in ankylosing spondylitis (dated by TCRdb to about 2017). Concerning the study at large: The study profiled T cell receptor beta repertoires in healthy donors and ankylosing spondylitis patients to find disease-linked TCR variants. The full study cohort was made up of under 30 ankylosing spondylitis patients and 108 healthy donors. Peripheral blood samples were taken, and synovial fluid was additionally collected from ankylosing spondylitis patients.

The CDR3 sequence holds 16 residues, the cysteine and phenylalanine included. Only CDR3 DNA remains: 48 bases, in frame from the first base. Per the germline V gene, SGHRS is the CDR1 and YFSETQ is the CDR2. The germline ends are 13 bases apart after V is trimmed by 0 bases and J by 0 bases. The research as a whole found: The disease-linked clones were reported as significantly enriched in matched synovial fluid samples from ankylosing spondylitis patients. Blood from ankylosing spondylitis patients appeared to be characterized by a TCR beta motif made up of several highly homologous amino acid variants. The disease-linked clones showed a CD8+ phenotype and occurred at relatively low frequencies in peripheral blood. Some of the motif variants had been reported before in the synovial fluid and blood of reactive arthritis patients, a finding that suggests common disease-initiation mechanisms.

The sequencing input was blood, either unsorted or a sorted T cell fraction (not recorded which). The sequence was obtained from a male donor with ankylosing spondylitis or in good health (not recorded which). This chain joins TRBV5-1 to TRBJ2-7; the D segment cannot be called with confidence. The DNA sequence is given as TGCGCCAGCAGCTTGGGCCGTGTGGTCTCCTCCTACGAGCAGTACTTC. Translated, it gives CASSLGRVVSSYEQYF.